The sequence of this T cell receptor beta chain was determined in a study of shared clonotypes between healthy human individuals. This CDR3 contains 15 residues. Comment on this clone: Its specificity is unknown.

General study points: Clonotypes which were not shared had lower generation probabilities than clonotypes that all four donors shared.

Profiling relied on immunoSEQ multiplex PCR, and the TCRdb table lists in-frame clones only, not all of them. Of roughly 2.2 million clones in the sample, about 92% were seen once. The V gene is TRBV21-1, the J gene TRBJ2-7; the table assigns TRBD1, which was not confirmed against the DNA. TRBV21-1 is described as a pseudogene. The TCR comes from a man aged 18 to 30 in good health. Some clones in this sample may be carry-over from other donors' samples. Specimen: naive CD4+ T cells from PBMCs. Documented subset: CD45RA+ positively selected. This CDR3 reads CASSKAGTGGCEQYF. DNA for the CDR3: TGTGCCAGCAGCAAAGCTGGGACAGGGGGCTGCGAGCAGTACTTC.